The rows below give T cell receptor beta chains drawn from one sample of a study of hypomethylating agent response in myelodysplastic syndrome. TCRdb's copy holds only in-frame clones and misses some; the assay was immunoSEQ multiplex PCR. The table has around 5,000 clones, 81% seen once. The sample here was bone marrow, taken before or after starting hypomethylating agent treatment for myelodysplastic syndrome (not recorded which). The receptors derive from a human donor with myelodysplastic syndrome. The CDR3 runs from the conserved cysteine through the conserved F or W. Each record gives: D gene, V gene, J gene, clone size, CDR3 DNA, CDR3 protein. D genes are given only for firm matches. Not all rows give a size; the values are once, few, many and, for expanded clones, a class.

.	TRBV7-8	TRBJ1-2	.	TGTGCCAGCAGCCCTACCAGCTATGGCTACACCTTC	CASSPTSYGYTF
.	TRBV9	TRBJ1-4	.	TGTGCCAGCAGCCCATGGGACCGAATCAATGAAAAACTGTTTTTT	CASSPWDRINEKLFF
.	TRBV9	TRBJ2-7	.	TGTGCCAGCAGCCTAGGCAGCCAGAGCTCCTACGAGCAGTACTTC	CASSLGSQSSYEQYF
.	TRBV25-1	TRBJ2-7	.	TGTGCCAGCAGTGTAGGAAGGAGCTACGAGCAGTACTTC	CASSVGRSYEQYF
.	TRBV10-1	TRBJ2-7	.	TGCGCCAGCACCGACCACCCAGTTGAAGAGCAGTACTTC	CASTDHPVEEQYF
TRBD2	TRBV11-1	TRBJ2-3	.	TGTGCCAGCAGCGAAATGGGCGGGGGGGCCCTAGATACGCAGTATTTT	CASSEMGGGALDTQYF
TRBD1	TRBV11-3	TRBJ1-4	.	TGTGCCAGCAGCTTTCGGACAGGGTCTAATGAAAAACTGTTTTTT	CASSFRTGSNEKLFF
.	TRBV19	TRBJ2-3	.	TGTGCCAGTAGTCTCAGGACAGAGAGCACAGATACGCAGTATTTT	CASSLRTESTDTQYF
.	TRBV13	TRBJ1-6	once	TGTGCCAGCAGTGAATTAGGGGCCCCTAATTCACCCCTCCACTTT	CASSELGAPNSPLHF
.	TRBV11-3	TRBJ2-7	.	TGTGCCAGCAGCTTGCAGACAGCCTCCTACGAGCAGTACTTC	CASSLQTASYEQYF
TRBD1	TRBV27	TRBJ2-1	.	TGTGCCAGCAGTGGACAGGGGGTGACATACAATGAGCAGTTCTTC	CASSGQGVTYNEQFF
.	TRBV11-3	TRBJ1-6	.	TGTGCCAGCAGCTTAGAGAGCTATAATTCACCCCTCCACTTT	CASSLESYNSPLHF
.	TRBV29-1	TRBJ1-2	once	TGCAGCGTAAGAGGGGCGGATGGCTACACCTTC	CSVRGADGYTF
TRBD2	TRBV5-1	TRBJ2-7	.	TGCGCCAGCAGCTTGGCGGGGGGTGACGAGCAGTACTTC	CASSLAGGDEQYF
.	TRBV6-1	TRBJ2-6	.	TGTGCCAGCAGTGCCCTCCCCGCCGGGACGTCTGGGGCCAACGTCCTGACTTTC	CASSALPAGTSGANVLTF
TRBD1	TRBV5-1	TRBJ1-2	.	TGCGCCAGCAGCTTGGGAGCAGGGGGCGACTATGGCTACACCTTC	CASSLGAGGDYGYTF
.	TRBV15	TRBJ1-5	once	TGTGCCACCAGCAGGGAGAATCAGCCCCAGCATTTT	CATSRENQPQHF
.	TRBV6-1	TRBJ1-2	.	TGTGCCAGCAGTGCTATCATAACTCCGGGAGGGACGATCGGCTACACCTTC	CASSAIITPGGTIGYTF
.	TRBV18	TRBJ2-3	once	TGTGCCAGCTCACCAATGGACACTACAGATACGCAGTATTTT	CASSPMDTTDTQYF
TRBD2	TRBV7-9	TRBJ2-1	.	TGTGCCAGCCTCCCGACTAGCGGCTACAATGAGCAGTTCTTC	CASLPTSGYNEQFF
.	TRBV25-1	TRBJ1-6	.	TGTGCCAGCAGCCAAAGCTCCTATAATTCACCCCTCCACTTT	CASSQSSYNSPLHF
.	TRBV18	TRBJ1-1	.	TGTGCCAGCTCACTAGACCTGAACACTGAAGCTTTCTTT	CASSLDLNTEAFF
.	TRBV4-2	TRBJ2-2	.	TGTGCCAGCAGCCAAGATTTCCGGAACACCGGGGAGCTGTTTTTT	CASSQDFRNTGELFF
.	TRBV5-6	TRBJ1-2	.	TGTGCCAGCAGCTTGGGGCGGAGAGGGATCTACTATGGCTACACCTTC	CASSLGRRGIYYGYTF
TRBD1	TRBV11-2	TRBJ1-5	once	TGTGCCAGCAGCCGCGGCTTGGGACAGGGGGGCAATCAGCCCCAGCATTTT	CASSRGLGQGGNQPQHF
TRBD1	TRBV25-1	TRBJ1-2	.	TGTGCCAGCAGTGAAGCAGGGGGCTCCTATGGCTACACCTTC	CASSEAGGSYGYTF
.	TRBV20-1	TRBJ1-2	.	TGCAGTGCCCAGGGAGCCCGTGGCTACACCTTC	CSAQGARGYTF
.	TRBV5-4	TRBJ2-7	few	TGTGCCAGCAGCTGGGGACGGGATCGCGAGCAGTACTTC	CASSWGRDREQYF
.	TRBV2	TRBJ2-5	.	TGTGCCAGCAGTAAGGACCTCCAAGAGACCCAGTACTTC	CASSKDLQETQYF
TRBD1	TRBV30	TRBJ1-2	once	TGTGCCTGGAGTATAAAGACAGGGGGCGGATATGGCTACACCTTC	CAWSIKTGGGYGYTF
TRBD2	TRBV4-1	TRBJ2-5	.	TGCGCCAGCAGCCAACTTACTAGCGGAGAGACCCAGTACTTC	CASSQLTSGETQYF
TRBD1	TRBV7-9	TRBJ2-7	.	TGCGCCAGCAGCCCGGACAGGCGAAGCTCCTACGAGCAGTACTTC	CASSPDRRSSYEQYF
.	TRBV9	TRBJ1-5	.	TGTGCCAGCAGCGTAGGGCGTAGCGGGCAGCCCCAGCATTTT	CASSVGRSGQPQHF
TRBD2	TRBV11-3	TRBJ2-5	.	TGTGCCAGCGGGAGGGAAGAGACCCAGTACTTC	CASGREETQYF
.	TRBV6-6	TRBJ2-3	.	TGTGCCAGCAGTTACAGGAACGAGGGGATCACAGATACGCAGTATTTT	CASSYRNEGITDTQYF
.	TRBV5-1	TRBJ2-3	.	TGCGCCAGCAGCTTGGATCTAGTAAGCACAGATACGCAGTATTTT	CASSLDLVSTDTQYF
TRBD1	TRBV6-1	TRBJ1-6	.	TGTGCCACCTCCACGGGACAGGGCTTTAATTCACCCCTCCACTTT	CATSTGQGFNSPLHF
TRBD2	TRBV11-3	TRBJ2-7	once	TGTGCCAGCAGTCAAGTCGTTGGACTAGGCCGCTACGAGCAGTACTTC	CASSQVVGLGRYEQYF